This entry is about one T cell receptor beta chain. The record originates from a study of blood T cell repertoires in COVID-19. Participants were aged roughly 18 to 90 years, lived in some 23 US areas, and enrolled virtually. Participants were placed into cohorts based on the clinical history they reported. V gave up 3 bases and J gave up 6 bases; unmatched junction bases: 12. Germline CDR1 and CDR2: SEHNR and FQNEAQ (reference sequence). This CDR3 is 18 amino acids long. Assay used: immunoSEQ multiplex PCR; TCRdb lists only in-frame clones, some missing. The data contain roughly 180,000 clones, over 80% of them singletons.

Sequenced sample: PBMCs or T cells enriched from blood (not recorded which). The rearrangement joins TRBV7-9 to TRBJ2-7; 15 positions match TRBD2. This clonotype originated in a woman aged 55-70 years who had recovered from COVID-19. CDR3 in amino acids: CASSLSGTSGRSAIEQYF. The CDR3 nucleotides are TGTGCCAGCAGCTTGTCCGGGACTAGCGGGAGGTCGGCTATCGAGCAGTACTTC.